A selection of T cell receptor beta chains follows, all from one sample in a study of blood T cells in healthy people across ages. TCRdb passed the 5' RACE reads through MiXCR, listing each CDR3 protein once. The sample shows some 1.1 million distinct CDR3 sequences, roughly two fifths of them seen only once. The specimen sequenced was blood. These receptors came from a young man in good health. Both conserved end residues are part of each CDR3. The order of the fields is D gene, clone size, V gene, J gene, CDR3 protein, CDR3 DNA. A D gene is named only where the DNA matches it firmly. Size is stated for part of the rows, as once, few or many counts, or as a class when the clone is expanded.

TRBD1	-	TRBV20-1	TRBJ1-1	CSARWTGGTTEAFF	TGCAGTGCTAGGTGGACAGGGGGCACCACTGAAGCTTTCTTT
-	-	TRBV7-9	TRBJ1-1	CASSADRPSGAFF	TGTGCCAGCAGCGCGGACCGACCCTCTGGAGCTTTCTTT
-	-	TRBV12-3/TRBV12-4	TRBJ2-7	CASSSRTDYEQYF	TGTGCCAGCAGTTCGAGGACAGATTACGAGCAGTACTTC
-	few	TRBV7-2	TRBJ2-5	CASSAQGKYQETQYF	TGTGCCAGCAGCGCACAGGGAAAGTACCAAGAGACCCAGTACTTC
-	-	TRBV2	TRBJ1-2	CASYGGAPGGYTF	TGTGCCAGCTATGGGGGGGCCCCTGGGGGCTACACCTTC
-	few	TRBV7-8	TRBJ2-3	CASSFADPRSDTQYF	TGTGCCAGCAGCTTCGCCGATCCCCGCTCTGATACGCAGTATTTT
-	-	TRBV6-6	TRBJ2-1	CAGSYALEQFF	TGTGCCGGCAGTTACGCGCTAGAGCAGTTCTTC
TRBD1	-	TRBV6-5	TRBJ1-5	CASSYIVRQGASNQPQHF	TGTGCCAGCAGTTACATCGTGCGGCAGGGGGCCAGCAATCAGCCCCAGCATTTT
-	few	TRBV5-1	TRBJ2-1	CASSPGQSRNEQFF	TGCGCCAGCAGCCCCGGACAGTCCCGCAATGAGCAGTTCTTC
-	-	TRBV5-5	TRBJ2-5	CASSLGLGTETQYF	TGTGCCAGCAGCTTGGGTTTGGGGACAGAGACCCAGTACTTC
-	few	TRBV12-3/TRBV12-4	TRBJ1-1	CASSISPPPKTEAFF	TGTGCCAGCAGTATCTCCCCCCCCCCGAAAACTGAAGCTTTCTTT
TRBD1	few	TRBV7-2	TRBJ1-4	CASSWTGGGNEKLFF	TGTGCCAGCAGCTGGACAGGGGGAGGGAATGAAAAACTGTTTTTT
TRBD2	-	TRBV14	TRBJ2-3	CASSQVGLAGVTDTQYF	TGCGCCAGCAGCCAAGTTGGCCTAGCGGGGGTCACAGATACGCAGTATTTT
-	-	TRBV10-3	TRBJ1-6	CASSEMVDSPLHF	TGTGCCAGCAGTGAGATGGTGGATTCACCCCTCCACTTT
-	few	TRBV7-2	TRBJ2-5	CASSFLLSRGQTQETQYF	TGTGCCAGCAGCTTTTTATTGTCCCGGGGGCAGACTCAAGAGACCCAGTACTTC
-	-	TRBV10-3	TRBJ1-2	CAISELGGSRNYGYTF	TGTGCCATCAGTGAGCTCGGGGGGTCCCGTAACTATGGCTACACCTTC
TRBD1	-	TRBV4-1	TRBJ2-4	CASSPLGGQGYDKNIQYF	TGCGCCAGCAGCCCCCTTGGGGGACAGGGGTACGACAAAAACATTCAGTACTTC
-	few	TRBV5-1	TRBJ2-3	CASRSRPSTDTQYF	TGCGCCAGCCGCTCGCGACCAAGCACAGATACGCAGTATTTT
TRBD1	-	TRBV20-1	TRBJ1-5	CSAHFTGTGLSNQPQHF	TGCAGTGCTCACTTCACCGGGACAGGACTTAGCAATCAGCCCCAGCATTTT
-	-	TRBV7-6	TRBJ2-3	CASSLVAMSSSTDTQYF	TGTGCCAGCAGCTTAGTAGCGATGTCATCTAGCACAGATACGCAGTATTTT
-	-	TRBV5-1	TRBJ1-1	CASSLDVPGENTEAFF	TGCGCCAGCAGCTTGGATGTTCCAGGAGAGAACACTGAAGCTTTCTTT
TRBD1	-	TRBV6-6	TRBJ2-3	CASSYATGGTDTQYF	TGTGCCAGCAGTTACGCGACAGGGGGCACAGATACGCAGTATTTT
TRBD1	once	TRBV4-2	TRBJ1-5	CASSQGATGGQPQHF	TGTGCCAGCAGCCAAGGTGCGACAGGGGGTCAGCCCCAGCATTTT
-	many	TRBV29-1	TRBJ2-1	CSVEEARYRFF	TGCAGCGTTGAAGAAGCCCGATATCGGTTCTTC
-	-	TRBV3-1	TRBJ2-3	CASSQDGQASTDTQYF	TGTGCCAGCAGCCAAGATGGGCAAGCTAGCACAGATACGCAGTATTTT
-	few	TRBV4-1	TRBJ1-5	CASSQGHFSNQPQHF	TGCGCCAGCAGCCAAGGGCACTTTAGCAATCAGCCCCAGCATTTT
-	few	TRBV12-3/TRBV12-4	TRBJ2-7	CASSVVMGAEQYF	TGTGCCAGCAGTGTGGTCATGGGAGCCGAGCAGTACTTC
-	few	TRBV7-2	TRBJ2-4	CASSLEVSYKQYF	TGTGCCAGCAGCTTAGAAGTCAGCTACAAGCAGTACTTC
-	few	TRBV28	TRBJ2-2	CASSSPPFYTNTGELFF	TGTGCCAGCAGTTCGCCCCCTTTTTATACGAACACCGGGGAGCTGTTTTTT
-	-	TRBV7-2	TRBJ2-1	CASSDRSSYNEQFF	TGTGCCAGCAGCGACAGAAGTTCCTACAATGAGCAGTTCTTC
-	-	TRBV27	TRBJ1-3	CASSSTGDRNTIYF	TGTGCCAGCAGTTCCACAGGTGATCGCAACACCATATATTTT
-	few	TRBV4-2	TRBJ1-4	CASTSGQAVEKLFF	TGTGCCAGCACCTCCGGGCAGGCGGTTGAAAAACTGTTTTTT
-	few	TRBV4-3	TRBJ2-7	CASSQDLGDLSYEQYF	TGCGCCAGCAGCCAAGATTTGGGGGATTTATCCTACGAGCAGTACTTC
TRBD1	few	TRBV7-2	TRBJ1-2	CASSDGQGVGYTF	TGTGCCAGCAGCGATGGACAGGGCGTTGGCTACACCTTC
-	few	TRBV10-3	TRBJ2-7	CAISDQGSYEQYF	TGTGCCATCAGCGACCAAGGCTCCTACGAGCAGTACTTC
-	-	TRBV20-1	TRBJ1-2	CSVPQGLANYGYTF	TGCAGTGTTCCGCAGGGGTTGGCTAACTATGGCTACACCTTC
-	few	TRBV4-2	TRBJ1-1	CASSKTGYLGTEAFF	TGTGCCAGCAGCAAAACAGGGTACCTGGGCACTGAAGCTTTCTTT
-	few	TRBV7-2	TRBJ1-2	CASSSRDTRYGYTF	TGTGCCAGCAGCTCTAGGGACACACGCTATGGCTACACCTTC
-	-	TRBV5-1	TRBJ2-6	CASAIRSGANVLTF	TGCGCCAGCGCTATTCGCTCTGGGGCCAACGTCCTGACTTTC
-	few	TRBV12-3/TRBV12-4	TRBJ1-2	CASSSRPRGPDYGYTF	TGTGCCAGCAGTTCAAGACCCAGGGGACCGGACTATGGCTACACCTTC
TRBD2	-	TRBV6-6	TRBJ2-3	CASRLSGAGADTQYF	TGTGCCAGCAGGCTAAGCGGGGCCGGGGCGGATACGCAGTATTTT
-	-	TRBV27	TRBJ1-1	CASSLSVRPGYEAFF	TGTGCCAGCAGTTTATCGGTTAGGCCCGGTTATGAAGCTTTCTTT
-	few	TRBV27	TRBJ1-2	CASSASINYGYTF	TGTGCCAGCAGTGCGAGCATCAACTATGGCTACACCTTC
TRBD2	-	TRBV6-5	TRBJ2-2	CASSYAPGLAGTGELFF	TGTGCCAGCAGTTACGCACCGGGACTAGCGGGAACCGGGGAGCTGTTTTTT
-	-	TRBV29-1	TRBJ1-2	CSVPLQGYGYTF	TGCAGCGTACCCCTGCAGGGGTATGGCTACACCTTC
-	-	TRBV20-1	TRBJ1-4	CSARDVRGGNEKLFF	TGCAGTGCTAGAGATGTTAGGGGAGGGAATGAAAAACTGTTTTTT
-	-	TRBV24-1	TRBJ2-3	CATSDSRGGTGTQYF	TGTGCCACCAGTGATTCCCGGGGAGGTACAGGTACGCAGTATTTT
TRBD2	few	TRBV3-1	TRBJ2-1	CASSQVTSGGIGEQFF	TGTGCCAGCAGCCAAGTAACTAGCGGGGGAATCGGGGAGCAGTTCTTC
TRBD1	-	TRBV9	TRBJ2-3	CASSVGQGTTRDTQYF	TGTGCCAGCAGCGTTGGACAGGGGACAACGAGGGATACGCAGTATTTT